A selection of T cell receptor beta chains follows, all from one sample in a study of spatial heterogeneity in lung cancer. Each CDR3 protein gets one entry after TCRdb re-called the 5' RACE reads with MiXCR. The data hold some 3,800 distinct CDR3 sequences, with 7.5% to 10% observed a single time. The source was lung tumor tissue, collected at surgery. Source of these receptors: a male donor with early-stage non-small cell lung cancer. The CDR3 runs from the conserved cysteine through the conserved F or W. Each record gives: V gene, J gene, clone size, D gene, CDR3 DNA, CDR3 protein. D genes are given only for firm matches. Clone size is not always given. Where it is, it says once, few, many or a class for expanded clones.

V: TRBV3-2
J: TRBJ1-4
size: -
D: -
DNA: TGTGCCAGCAGCCACAGGGGGATGGGGGAAAAACTGTTTTTT
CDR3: CASSHRGMGEKLFF

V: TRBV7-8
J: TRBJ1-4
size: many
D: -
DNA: TGTGCCAGCAGCTTAGCAGCGGGGGCTCGAACTAATGAAAAACTGTTTTTT
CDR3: CASSLAAGARTNEKLFF

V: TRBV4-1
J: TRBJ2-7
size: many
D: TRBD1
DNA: TGCGCCAGCAGCCATGGACAGGGAACAGGCGAGCAGTACTTC
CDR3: CASSHGQGTGEQYF

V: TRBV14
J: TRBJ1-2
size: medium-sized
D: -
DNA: TGTGCCAGCAGCCAAGCAGGCAACTATGGCTACACCTTC
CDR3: CASSQAGNYGYTF

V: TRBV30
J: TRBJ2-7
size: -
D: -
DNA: TGTGCCTGGAACTCCGGGACTGAGACCTACGAGCAGTACTTC
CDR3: CAWNSGTETYEQYF

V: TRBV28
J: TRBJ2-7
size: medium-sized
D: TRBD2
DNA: TGTGCCAGCAGTTTGATGGGACTACCCTACGAGCAGTACTTC
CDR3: CASSLMGLPYEQYF

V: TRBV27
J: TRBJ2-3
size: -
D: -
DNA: TGTGCCACCCACAGACAGGGCACAGATACGCAGTATTTT
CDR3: CATHRQGTDTQYF

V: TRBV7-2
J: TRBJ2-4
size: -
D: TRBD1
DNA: TGTGCCAGCAGTCCAGGGGGCATGTCCAAAAACATTCAGTACTTC
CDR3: CASSPGGMSKNIQYF

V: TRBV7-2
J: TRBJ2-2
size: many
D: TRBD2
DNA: TGTGCCAGCAGCTTGGGGACTAGCGGGAGCGGCGCCGGGGAGCTGTTTTTT
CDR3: CASSLGTSGSGAGELFF

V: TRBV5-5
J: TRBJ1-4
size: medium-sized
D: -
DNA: TGTGCCAGCAGCCCCAGTGTCGGGCAGGGAGGTGAAAAACTGTTTTTT
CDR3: CASSPSVGQGGEKLFF

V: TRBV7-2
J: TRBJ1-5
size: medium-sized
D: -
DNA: TGTGCCAGCAGCTTAGCCAATCAGCCCCAGCATTTT
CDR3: CASSLANQPQHF

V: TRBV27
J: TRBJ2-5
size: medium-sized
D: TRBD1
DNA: TGTGCCAGCAGCCCCGGGACAGGGCAAGAGACCCAGTACTTC
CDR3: CASSPGTGQETQYF

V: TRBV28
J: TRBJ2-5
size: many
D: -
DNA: TGTGCCAGCAGTGATTCAAGGACAGATAAAGAGACCCAGTACTTC
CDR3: CASSDSRTDKETQYF

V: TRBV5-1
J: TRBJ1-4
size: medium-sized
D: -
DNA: TGCGCCAGCAGCTTGAACGGAGGGAATGAAAAACTGTTTTTT
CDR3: CASSLNGGNEKLFF

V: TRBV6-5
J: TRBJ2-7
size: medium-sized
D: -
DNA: TGTGCCAGCAGTTTCCCCGGGGGTCTGCCAGCGGAGCAGTACTTC
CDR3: CASSFPGGLPAEQYF

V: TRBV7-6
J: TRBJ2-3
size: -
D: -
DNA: TGTGCCAGCAGCAACCCGAATCCCCTAGATACGCAGTATTTT
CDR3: CASSNPNPLDTQYF

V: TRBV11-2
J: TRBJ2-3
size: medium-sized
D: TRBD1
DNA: TGTGCCAGCAGCAGAGGGACAGGGGTCATCACAGATACGCAGTATTTT
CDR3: CASSRGTGVITDTQYF

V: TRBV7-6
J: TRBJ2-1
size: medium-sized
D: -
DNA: TGTGCCAGCAGCTTAGCGGGACCACGCAATGAGCAGTTCTTC
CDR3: CASSLAGPRNEQFF

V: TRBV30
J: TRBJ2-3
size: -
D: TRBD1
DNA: TGTGCCTGGACACAGGGGCGCACAGATACGCAGTATTTT
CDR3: CAWTQGRTDTQYF

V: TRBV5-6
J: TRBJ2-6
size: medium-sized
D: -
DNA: TGTGCCAGCAGCTTGGTGAGACAGATTCGCTCTGGGGCCAACGTCCTGACTTTC
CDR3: CASSLVRQIRSGANVLTF

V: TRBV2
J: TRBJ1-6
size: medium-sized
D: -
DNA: TGTGCCAGTACACGGGACGGAGTTAATTCACCCCTCCACTTT
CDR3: CASTRDGVNSPLHF

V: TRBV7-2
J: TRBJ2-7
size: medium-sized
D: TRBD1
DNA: TGTGCCAGCAGCTTGGTTGGGACAGGGGCATACGAGCAGTACTTC
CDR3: CASSLVGTGAYEQYF

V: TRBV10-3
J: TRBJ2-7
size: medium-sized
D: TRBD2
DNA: TGTGCCATCAACCCCGGGACTAGCGGGTACTCCTACGAGCAGTACTTC
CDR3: CAINPGTSGYSYEQYF

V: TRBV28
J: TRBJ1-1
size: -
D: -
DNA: TGTGCCAGCAGTTCGGGGGTGTTTGAAGCTTTCTTT
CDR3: CASSSGVFEAFF

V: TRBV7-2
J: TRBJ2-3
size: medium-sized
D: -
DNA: TGTGCCAGCAGCTCGCTTGGGGGCGGAGATACGCAGTATTTT
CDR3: CASSSLGGGDTQYF

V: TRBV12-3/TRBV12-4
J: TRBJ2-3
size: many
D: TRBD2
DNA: TGTGCCAGCAGCCCCCGACTAGCGGGAAATACAGATACGCAGTATTTT
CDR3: CASSPRLAGNTDTQYF

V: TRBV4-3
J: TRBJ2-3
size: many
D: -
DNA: TGCGCCAGCAGCCAAGAGGGCCGAGCCGGGGGAGTGGATACGCAGTATTTT
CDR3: CASSQEGRAGGVDTQYF

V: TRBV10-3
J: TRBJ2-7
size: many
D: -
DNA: TGTGCCATCAGTGATTGGACAGACTACGAGCAGTACTTC
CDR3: CAISDWTDYEQYF

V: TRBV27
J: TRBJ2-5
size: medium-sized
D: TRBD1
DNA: TGTGCCAGCAGTCCTCGACAGGGGGCCCTCCAAGAGACCCAGTACTTC
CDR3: CASSPRQGALQETQYF

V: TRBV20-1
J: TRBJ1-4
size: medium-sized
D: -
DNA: TGCAGTGCTAGAGATCGCCAGGGTTATGAAAAACTGTTTTTT
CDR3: CSARDRQGYEKLFF

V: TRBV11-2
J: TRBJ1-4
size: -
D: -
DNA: TGTGCCAGCAGCTTAGGGGTGCAGCCTAATGAAAAACTGTTTTTT
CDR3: CASSLGVQPNEKLFF